This T cell receptor beta chain comes out of a study of blood T cells in healthy people across ages (dated by TCRdb to the mid-2010s). The study in broad terms: Template switching captured roughly one uniquely barcoded TCR beta cDNA molecule per two T cells in model experiments. Donors were grouped into four age groups: young (average 16 years), middle-aged (39), aged (62) and long-lived (about 89). The study analyzed two additional independent replicas of 1 million unique cDNA reads from the same blood draw for two donors, one aged 18 to 30 and one aged 80 or older. To avoid experimental bias, donors of different ages were randomly spread across the sequencing lanes. To track age-related changes in TCR beta repertoire diversity, the study relied on deep sequencing normalized with unique cDNA molecular identifiers.

The sample holds many counts of this clonotype. The clone's antigen remains unknown. Base qualities are not recorded, but no much larger clone differs from it by a single base. V and J are truncated by 2 bases and 5 bases respectively, leaving an intervening sequence of 9 bases. The CDR3 measures 13 amino acids from cysteine to phenylalanine. The retained sequence is limited to the CDR3, 39 bases, with the frame set at the first base. The germline V gene gives CDR1 as LGHNA and CDR2 as YSLEER. Receptors were amplified or captured by 5' RACE. Sequenced using an Illumina HiSeq 2500. A second roughly 7 to 11 cycle PCR used a sample-barcoded 5' primer and a J-beta primer mix. A unique molecular identifier was introduced onto each TCR beta cDNA molecule by a template-switch 5' adaptor carrying 12 random nucleotides. Each sample yielded at least 2.5 million CDR3-containing paired-end reads. The Mint cDNA synthesis kit, primed by a TRBC-specific oligonucleotide, was used to synthesize first-strand cDNA from all RNA. Following uracil-DNA glycosylase treatment, a first 18-cycle PCR with universal primers M1SS and BC2_uni_R was performed on all cDNA. From the authors' description of their analysis: For normalization, 1 million high-quality reads were randomly selected from each sample, with every read carrying a distinct molecular identifier. Reads with shared molecular identifiers were discarded instead of being binned into consensus sequences. MiTCR, run with a Q25 quality threshold and the strictest error-elimination algorithm, handled CDR3 identification, clonotype clustering and error correction. A nonparametric unseen species model with Euler transformation was used to estimate lower-bound total TCR beta diversity. The public reads were reprocessed in TCRdb via fastp at Q25 and MiXCR, keeping in-frame beta chains. For every CDR3 protein sequence, its rows merge into one entry that carries the most common genes and DNA. For this entry, the V and J calls and clone size follow TCRdb and not the study's own pipeline. This sample comprises approximately 830,000 distinct CDR3 sequences, around 62% of them detected only once. The ten biggest clones cover about 27% of the sample.

The donors were about 40 Caucasian individuals from Russia, aged roughly 6 to 100 years, who were systemically healthy. Each donor gave about 9.8 milliliters of peripheral blood, drawn into EDTA-treated Vacutainer tubes. Ficoll-Paque density-gradient centrifugation was used to isolate PBMCs, with at least 6 million obtained per sample. Total RNA, at least 5.5 micrograms per sample, was extracted from PBMCs with Trizol reagent. For every donor, an aliquot of PBMCs went through flow cytometry to measure the percentages of naive CD45RAhigh/CD27high T cells. Here is what the overall study found, with its caveats: As age increased, observed TCR beta diversity per million T cells dropped in a roughly linear way, and a significant reduction was already evident by age about 36. The long-lived group showed more naive CD4+ T cells, fewer expanded clones and increased TCR diversity than the aged group, suggesting age selection. Bulk unsorted PBMC profiling prevented conclusive comparison of naive and antigen-experienced compartments. Donor CMV infection status was unknown, potentially confounding age-related changes in expanded clonotypes. The percentage of naive T cells measured by flow cytometry correlated strongly with observed TCR beta diversity. Estimates of total diversity based on one million sequenced T cells were regarded as lower bounds and as underestimates.

This receptor was taken from a man between 25 and 39 years old in good health. The V and J genes are TRBV4-3 and TRBJ1-2, with no reliable assignment of the D segment. Sequenced material: blood. The CDR3 protein: CASSQKDKYGYTF. DNA sequence: TGCGCCAGCAGCCAAAAAGACAAATATGGCTACACCTTC.